This T cell receptor (beta chain) was retrieved from a study of shared T cell receptors in the human thymus. Generated by immunoSEQ multiplex PCR, the TCRdb table keeps only in-frame clones and is missing some. This table holds some 640,000 clones, around 87% found once. The CDR3 spans 15 residues. Trimming cost V 4 bases and J 0 bases; bases outside gene matches: 5. Looked up from germline, CDR1 is MDHEN and CDR2 is SYDVKM. This sample was also put to use in a study of human thymus T cells. That publication notes: Thymus tissue for the work was resected from patients undergoing corrective heart surgery. The related literature has documented a marked overlap of thymic repertoires among unrelated individuals.

The TCR sequence derives from a boy under three years old with a congenital heart defect. The V gene is TRBV28, the J gene TRBJ2-7, with 8 bases fitting TRBD1. Specimen: thymocytes. CDR3 in DNA: TGTGCCAGCAGTTCGCGACAGGGGCCCTCCTACGAGCAGTACTTC. It is translated as CASSSRQGPSYEQYF.